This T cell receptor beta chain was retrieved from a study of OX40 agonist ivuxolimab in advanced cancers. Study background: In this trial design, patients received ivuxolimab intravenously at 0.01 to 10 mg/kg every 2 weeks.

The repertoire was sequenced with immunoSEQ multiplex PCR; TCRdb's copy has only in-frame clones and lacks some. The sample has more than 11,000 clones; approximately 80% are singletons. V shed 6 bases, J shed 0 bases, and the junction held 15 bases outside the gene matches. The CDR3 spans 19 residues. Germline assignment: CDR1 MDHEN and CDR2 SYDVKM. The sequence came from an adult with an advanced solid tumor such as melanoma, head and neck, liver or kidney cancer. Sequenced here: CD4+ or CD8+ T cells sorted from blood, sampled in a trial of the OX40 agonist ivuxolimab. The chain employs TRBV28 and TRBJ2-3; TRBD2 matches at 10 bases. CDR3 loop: CASSNIHLAGGLSTDTQYF. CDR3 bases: TGTGCCAGCAGCAACATTCACTTAGCGGGAGGACTAAGCACAGATACGCAGTATTTT.